This T cell receptor beta chain was identified during a study of OX40 agonist ivuxolimab in advanced cancers. Concerning this clone itself: Its antigen is unknown.

Broader study findings: Expansion of clones was among the lowest in partial responders at 0.1-3.0 mg/kg.

Sequencing used immunoSEQ multiplex PCR; TCRdb keeps in-frame clones, though not all of them. The data contain 70,000 to 75,000 clones, around four fifths of them singletons. The input for sequencing was CD4+ or CD8+ T cells sorted from blood, taken in a trial of the OX40 agonist ivuxolimab. This TCR was sampled from an adult with an advanced solid tumor such as melanoma, head and neck, liver or kidney cancer.

CDR3 nucleotides: TGTGCCAGCAGCCCGGGACAGGGGGGGACAGATACGCAGTATTTT. It yields the protein CASSPGQGGTDTQYF. The chain employs TRBV5-4 and TRBJ2-3; 11 bases are shared with TRBD1. The CDR3 has 15 residues. Losses at the gene ends were 4 bases for V and 3 bases for J; bases not matched to a gene: 4. Germline V gives CDR1 SGHNT, CDR2 YYREEE (reference sequence).